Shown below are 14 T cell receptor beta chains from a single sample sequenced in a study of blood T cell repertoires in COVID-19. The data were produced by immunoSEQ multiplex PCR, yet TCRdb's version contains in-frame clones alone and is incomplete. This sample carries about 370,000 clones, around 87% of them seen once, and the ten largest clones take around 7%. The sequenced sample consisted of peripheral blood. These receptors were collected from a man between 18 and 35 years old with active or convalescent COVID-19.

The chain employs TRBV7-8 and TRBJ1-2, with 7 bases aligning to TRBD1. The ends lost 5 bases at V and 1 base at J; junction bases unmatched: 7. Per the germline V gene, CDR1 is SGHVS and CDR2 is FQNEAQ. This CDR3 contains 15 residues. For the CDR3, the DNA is TGTGCCAGCAGCGCACAAGGGGGCTATAACTATGGCTACACCTTC. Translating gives CASSAQGGYNYGYTF.

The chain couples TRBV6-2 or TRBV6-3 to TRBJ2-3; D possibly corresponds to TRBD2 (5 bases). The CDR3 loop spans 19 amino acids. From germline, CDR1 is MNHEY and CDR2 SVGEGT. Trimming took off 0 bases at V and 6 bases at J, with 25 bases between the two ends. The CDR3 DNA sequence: TGTGCCAGCAGTTACTCGAAGGGTCCCGGGGTAATCTCCTTGGATACGCAGTATTTT. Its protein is CASSYSKGPGVISLDTQYF.

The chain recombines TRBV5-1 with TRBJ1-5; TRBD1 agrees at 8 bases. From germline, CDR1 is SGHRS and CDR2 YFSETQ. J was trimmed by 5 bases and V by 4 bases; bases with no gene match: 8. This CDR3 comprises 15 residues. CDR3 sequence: CASSEAGGVHQPQHF. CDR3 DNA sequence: TGCGCCAGCAGCGAGGCAGGGGGCGTTCATCAGCCCCAGCATTTT.

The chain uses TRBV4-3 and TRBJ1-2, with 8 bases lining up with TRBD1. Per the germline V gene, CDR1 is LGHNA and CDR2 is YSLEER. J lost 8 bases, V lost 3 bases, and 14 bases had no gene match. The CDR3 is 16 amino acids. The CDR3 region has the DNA TGCGCCAGCAGCCAGACCCCGACAGGGGCTCTAAGAGGCTACACCTTC. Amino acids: CASSQTPTGALRGYTF.

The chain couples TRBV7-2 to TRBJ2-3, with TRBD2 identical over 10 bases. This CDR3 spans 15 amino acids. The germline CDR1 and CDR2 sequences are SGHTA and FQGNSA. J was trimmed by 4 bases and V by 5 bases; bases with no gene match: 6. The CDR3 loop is CASSNKRGGSDTQYF. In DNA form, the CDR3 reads TGTGCCAGCAGCAACAAGCGGGGGGGCTCAGATACGCAGTATTTT.

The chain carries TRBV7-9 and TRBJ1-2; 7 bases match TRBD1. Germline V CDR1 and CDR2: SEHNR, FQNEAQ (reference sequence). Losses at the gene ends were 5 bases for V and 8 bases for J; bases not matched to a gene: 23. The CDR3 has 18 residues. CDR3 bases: TGTGCCAGCAGCCGTGGGGGGAAAAGGGACAGACCGTCCCACGGCTACACCTTC. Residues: CASSRGGKRDRPSHGYTF.

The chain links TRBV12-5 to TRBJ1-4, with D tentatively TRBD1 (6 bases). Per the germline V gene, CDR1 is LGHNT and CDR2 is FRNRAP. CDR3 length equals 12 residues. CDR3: CGPGGADEKLFF. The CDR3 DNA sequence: TGTGGCCCGGGGGGCGCGGATGAAAAACTGTTTTTT.

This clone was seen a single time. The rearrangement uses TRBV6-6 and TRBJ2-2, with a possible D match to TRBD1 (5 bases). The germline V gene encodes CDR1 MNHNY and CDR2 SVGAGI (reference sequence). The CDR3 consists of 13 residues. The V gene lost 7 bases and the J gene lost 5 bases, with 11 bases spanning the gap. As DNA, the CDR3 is TGTGCCAGCACCACCAGGGCTACCGGGGAGCTGTTTTTT. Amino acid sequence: CASTTRATGELFF.

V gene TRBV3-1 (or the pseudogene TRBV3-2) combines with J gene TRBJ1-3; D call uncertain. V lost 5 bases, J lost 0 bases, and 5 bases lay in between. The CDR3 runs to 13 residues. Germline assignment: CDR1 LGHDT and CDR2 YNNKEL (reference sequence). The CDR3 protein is CASSGLSGNTIYF. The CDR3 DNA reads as TGTGCCAGCAGCGGACTCTCTGGAAACACCATATATTTT.

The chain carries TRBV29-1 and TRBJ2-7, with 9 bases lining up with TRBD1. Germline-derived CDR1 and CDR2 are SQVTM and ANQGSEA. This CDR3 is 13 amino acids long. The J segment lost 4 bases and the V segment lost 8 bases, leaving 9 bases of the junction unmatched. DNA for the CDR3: TGCAGCATCGGGACAGGGTATTTTTACGAGCAGTACTTC. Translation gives CSIGTGYFYEQYF.

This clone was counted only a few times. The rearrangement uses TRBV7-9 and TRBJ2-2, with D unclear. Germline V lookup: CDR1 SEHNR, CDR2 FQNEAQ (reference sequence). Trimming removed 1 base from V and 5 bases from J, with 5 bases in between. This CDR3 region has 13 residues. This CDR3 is CASSLVPTGELFF. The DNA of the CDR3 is TGTGCCAGCAGCTTAGTCCCTACCGGGGAGCTGTTTTTT. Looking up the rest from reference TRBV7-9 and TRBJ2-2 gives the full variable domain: DTGVSQNPRHKITKRGQNVTFRCDPISEHNRLYWYRQTLGQGPEFLTYFQNEAQLEKSRLLSDRFSAERPKGSFSTLEIQRTEQGDSAMYLCASSLVPTGELFFGEGSRLTVL.

CDR3 protein: CASSPQGQVGEKLFF. The DNA of the CDR3 is TGTGCCAGCAGCCCCCAGGGACAGGTTGGTGAAAAACTGTTTTTT. The chain has TRBV7-9 and TRBJ1-4, with 8 bases aligning to TRBD1. The germline V gene has CDR1 SEHNR and CDR2 FQNEAQ (reference sequence). The CDR3 is 15 amino acids. Trimming removed 5 bases from V and 7 bases from J; junction bases left unmatched: 9.

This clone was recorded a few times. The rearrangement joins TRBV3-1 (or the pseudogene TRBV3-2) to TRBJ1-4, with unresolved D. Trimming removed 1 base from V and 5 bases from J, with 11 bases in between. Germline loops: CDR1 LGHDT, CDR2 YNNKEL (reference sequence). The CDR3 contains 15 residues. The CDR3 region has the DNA TGTGCCAGCAGCCAAGGGCTGGGCCGGAATGAAAAACTGTTTTTT. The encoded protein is CASSQGLGRNEKLFF.

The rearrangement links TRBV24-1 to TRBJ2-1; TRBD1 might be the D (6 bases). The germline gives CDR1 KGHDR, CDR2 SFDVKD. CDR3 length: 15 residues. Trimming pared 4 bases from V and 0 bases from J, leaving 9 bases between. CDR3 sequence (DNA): TGTGCCACCAGTGACCAGACAGGCTCCTACAATGAGCAGTTCTTC. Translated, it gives CATSDQTGSYNEQFF.